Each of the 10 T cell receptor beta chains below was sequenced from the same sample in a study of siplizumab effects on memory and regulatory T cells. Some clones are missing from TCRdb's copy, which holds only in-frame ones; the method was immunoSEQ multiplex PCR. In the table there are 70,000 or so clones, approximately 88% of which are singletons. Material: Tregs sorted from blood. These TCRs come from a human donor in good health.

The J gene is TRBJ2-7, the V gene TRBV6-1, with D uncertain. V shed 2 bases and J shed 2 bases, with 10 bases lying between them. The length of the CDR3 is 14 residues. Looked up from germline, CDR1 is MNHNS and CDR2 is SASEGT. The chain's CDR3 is CASSELEWTYEQYF. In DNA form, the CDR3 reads TGTGCCAGCAGTGAACTAGAGTGGACCTACGAGCAGTACTTC.

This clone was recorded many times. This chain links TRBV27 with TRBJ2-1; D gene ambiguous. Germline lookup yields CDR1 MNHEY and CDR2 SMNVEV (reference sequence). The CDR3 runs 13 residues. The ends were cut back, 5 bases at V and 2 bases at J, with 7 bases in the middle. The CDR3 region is CASSPTPYNEQFF. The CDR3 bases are TGTGCCAGCAGTCCCACACCCTACAATGAGCAGTTCTTC.

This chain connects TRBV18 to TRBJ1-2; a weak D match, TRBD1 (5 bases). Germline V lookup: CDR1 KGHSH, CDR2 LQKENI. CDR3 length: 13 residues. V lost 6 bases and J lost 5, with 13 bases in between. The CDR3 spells CASSPRGTYGYTF. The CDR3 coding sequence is TGTGCCAGCTCGCCAAGGGGAACGTATGGCTACACCTTC.

The CDR3 coding sequence is TGTGCCAGCTCACCTGGGACACACAATGAGCAGTTCTTC. Amino acid sequence: CASSPGTHNEQFF. This chain joins TRBV18 and TRBJ2-1, with TRBD1 as a possible D gene (6 bases). Per the germline V gene, CDR1 is KGHSH and CDR2 is LQKENI. Trimming stripped 3 bases from V and 5 bases from J, with 8 bases between. This CDR3 is 13 amino acids long.

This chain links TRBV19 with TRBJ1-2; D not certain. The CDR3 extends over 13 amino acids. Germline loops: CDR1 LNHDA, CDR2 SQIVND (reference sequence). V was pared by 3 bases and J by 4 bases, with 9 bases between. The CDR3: CASSIREAYGYTF. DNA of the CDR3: TGTGCCAGTAGTATTAGGGAAGCCTATGGCTACACCTTC.

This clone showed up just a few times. The chain's CDR3 is CASSDPLAKNIQYF. The CDR3 DNA reads TGTGCCAGCAGTGATCCCTTAGCCAAAAACATTCAGTACTTC. The rearrangement joins TRBV2 to TRBJ2-4, with D hard to call. Germline CDR1 reads SNHLY; CDR2 reads FYNNEI. The CDR3 runs to 14 residues. Trimming took off 3 bases at V and 0 bases at J, with 6 bases between the two ends.

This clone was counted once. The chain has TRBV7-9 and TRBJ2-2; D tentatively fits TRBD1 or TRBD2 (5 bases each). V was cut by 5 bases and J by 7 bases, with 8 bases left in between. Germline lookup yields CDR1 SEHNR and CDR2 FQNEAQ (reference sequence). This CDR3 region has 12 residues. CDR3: CASSTGGGELFF. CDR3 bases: TGTGCCAGCAGCACAGGAGGCGGGGAGCTGTTTTTT.

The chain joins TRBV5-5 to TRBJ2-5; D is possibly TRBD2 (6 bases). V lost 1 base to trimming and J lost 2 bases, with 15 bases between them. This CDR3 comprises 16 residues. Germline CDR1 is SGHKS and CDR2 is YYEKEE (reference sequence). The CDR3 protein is CASSLWFGSGQETQYF. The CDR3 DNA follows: TGTGCCAGCAGCTTGTGGTTCGGGAGCGGACAAGAGACCCAGTACTTC. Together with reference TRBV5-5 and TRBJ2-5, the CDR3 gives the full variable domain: DAGVTQSPTHLIKTRGQQVTLRCSPISGHKSVSWYQQVLGQGPQFIFQYYEKEERGRGNFPDRFSARQFPNYSSELNVNALLLGDSALYLCASSLWFGSGQETQYFGPGTRLLVL.

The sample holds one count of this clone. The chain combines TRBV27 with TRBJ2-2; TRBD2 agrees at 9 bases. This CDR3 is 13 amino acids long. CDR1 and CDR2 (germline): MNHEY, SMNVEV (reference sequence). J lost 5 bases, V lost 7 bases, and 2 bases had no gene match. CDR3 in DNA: TGTGCCAGCACTAGCGGGACGACCGGGGAGCTGTTTTTT. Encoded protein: CASTSGTTGELFF.

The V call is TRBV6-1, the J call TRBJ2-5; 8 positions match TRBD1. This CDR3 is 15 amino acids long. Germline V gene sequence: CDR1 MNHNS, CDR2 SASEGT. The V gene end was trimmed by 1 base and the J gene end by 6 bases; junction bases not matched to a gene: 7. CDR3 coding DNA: TGTGCCAGCAGTGAAGGCTGGACAGGGTTGAAGACCCAGTACTTC. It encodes CASSEGWTGLKTQYF.